Given below is one T cell receptor (beta chain) in context. As yet, its antigen is unknown. TCRdb keeps only in-frame clones here, not all; method: immunoSEQ multiplex PCR. The sample gives approximately 140,000 clones, roughly 80% of which show up once; under 30% is in the top ten. V lost 2 bases, J lost 7 bases, and 8 bases lay in between. Germline V gives CDR1 GTSNPN, CDR2 SVGIG (reference sequence). There are 12 residues in the CDR3. These data belong to a study of radiation and T cells in renal cell carcinoma. Broader study findings: Without pretreatment biopsies, baseline tumor clonotype presence was undetermined.

The time point is: baseline pretreatment blood. Treatment noted: 15 Gy SBRT to primary tumor, nephrectomy 4 weeks later. The chain employs TRBV30 and TRBJ1-4, with unresolved D. This receptor was taken from a woman aged 45-59 years with renal cell carcinoma. The sequenced sample was blood, obtained from a patient whose treatment included radiotherapy and nephrectomy. The CDR3 bases are TGTGCCTGGAGTCCCCTCGGTGAAAAACTGTTTTTT. Its protein is CAWSPLGEKLFF. The whole variable domain, remainder taken from reference TRBV30 and TRBJ1-4, is SQTIHQWPATLVQPVGSPLSLECTVEGTSNPNLYWYRQAAGRGLQLLFYSVGIGQISSEVPQNLSASRPQDRQFILSSKKLLLSDSGFYLCAWSPLGEKLFFGSGTQLSVL.